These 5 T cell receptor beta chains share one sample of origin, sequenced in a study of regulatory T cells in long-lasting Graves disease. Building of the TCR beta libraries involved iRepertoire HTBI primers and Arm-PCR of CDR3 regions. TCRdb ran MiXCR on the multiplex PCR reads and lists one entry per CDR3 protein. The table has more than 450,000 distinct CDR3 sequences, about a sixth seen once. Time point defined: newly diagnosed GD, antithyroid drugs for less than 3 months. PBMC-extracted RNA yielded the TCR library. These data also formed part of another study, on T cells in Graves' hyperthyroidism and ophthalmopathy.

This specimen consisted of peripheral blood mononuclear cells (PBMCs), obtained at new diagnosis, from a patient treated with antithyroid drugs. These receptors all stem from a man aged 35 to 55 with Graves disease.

The chain's CDR3 is CASSGGRSNSPLHF. In DNA form, the CDR3 reads TGCGCCAGCAGCGGGGGACGTAGTAATTCACCCCTCCACTTT. The rearrangement joins TRBV5-1 to TRBJ1-6; maybe TRBD1 (5 bases). Germline loops: CDR1 SGHRS, CDR2 YFSETQ. V lost 4 bases to trimming and J lost 6 bases, with 11 bases between them. This CDR3 region has 14 residues.

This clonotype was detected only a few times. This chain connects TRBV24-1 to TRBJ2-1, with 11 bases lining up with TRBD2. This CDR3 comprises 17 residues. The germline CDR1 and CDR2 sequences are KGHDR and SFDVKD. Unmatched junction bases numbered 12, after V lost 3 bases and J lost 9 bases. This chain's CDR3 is CATSDPVAGGDSSEQFF. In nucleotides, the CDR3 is TGTGCCACCAGTGATCCGGTAGCGGGAGGGGATAGTAGTGAGCAGTTCTTC.

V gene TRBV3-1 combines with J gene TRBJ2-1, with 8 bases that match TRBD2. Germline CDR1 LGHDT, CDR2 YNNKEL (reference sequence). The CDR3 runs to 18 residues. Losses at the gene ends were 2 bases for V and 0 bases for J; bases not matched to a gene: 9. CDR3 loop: CASSQNPGAGGSYNEQFF. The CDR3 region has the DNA TGTGCCAGCAGCCAAAATCCCGGGGCGGGAGGCTCCTACAATGAGCAGTTCTTC.

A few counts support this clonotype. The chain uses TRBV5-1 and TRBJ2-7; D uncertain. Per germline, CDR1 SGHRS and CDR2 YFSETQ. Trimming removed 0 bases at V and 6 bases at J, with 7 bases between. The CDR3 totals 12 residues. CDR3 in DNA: TGCGCCAGCAGCTTGGCGAGCTCCGAGCAGTACTTC. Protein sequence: CASSLASSEQYF. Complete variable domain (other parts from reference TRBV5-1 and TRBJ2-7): KAGVTQTPRYLIKTRGQQVTLSCSPISGHRSVSWYQQTPGQGLQFLFEYFSETQRNKGNFPGRFSGRQFSNSRSEMNVSTLELGDSALYLCASSLASSEQYFGPGTRLTVT.

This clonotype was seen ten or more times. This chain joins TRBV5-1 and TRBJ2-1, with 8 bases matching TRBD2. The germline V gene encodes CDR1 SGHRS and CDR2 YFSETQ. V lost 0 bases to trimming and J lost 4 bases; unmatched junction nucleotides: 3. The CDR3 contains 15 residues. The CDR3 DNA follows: TGCGCCAGCAGCTTGGAAACTAGCGGATACAATGAGCAGTTCTTC. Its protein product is CASSLETSGYNEQFF. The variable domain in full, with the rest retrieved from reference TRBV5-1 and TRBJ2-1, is KAGVTQTPRYLIKTRGQQVTLSCSPISGHRSVSWYQQTPGQGLQFLFEYFSETQRNKGNFPGRFSGRQFSNSRSEMNVSTLELGDSALYLCASSLETSGYNEQFFGPGTRLTVL.